Sequencing of this T cell receptor (beta chain) was carried out in a study of blood T cell repertoires in COVID-19. As for the study in general: T cells, B-cell-depleted T cells, or PBMCs supplied cDNA or gDNA.

Original processing methods: Reference gene primer amplification gave nucleated cell count estimates. The protocol was immunoSEQ multiplex PCR, while the TCRdb copy is restricted to in-frame clones and leaves out a portion. The V and J calls and clone size come from that table; D and trimming were worked out from the DNA. In the table there are approximately 150,000 clones, approximately 82% of which are singletons. Germline V CDR1 and CDR2: SEHNR, FQNEAQ (reference sequence). V was cut by 6 bases and J by 9 bases, with 14 bases left in between. The CDR3 is 13 amino acids. Sequencing used PBMCs or T cells enriched from blood (not recorded which). The receptor's source is a man aged 60 to 69 who had recovered from COVID-19. The chain employs TRBV7-9 and TRBJ2-2, with D possibly matching TRBD1 (5 bases). The CDR3 DNA reads as TGTGCCAGCAGTACCGACAGTGTGTGGGAGCTGTTTTTT. The encoded protein is CASSTDSVWELFF.